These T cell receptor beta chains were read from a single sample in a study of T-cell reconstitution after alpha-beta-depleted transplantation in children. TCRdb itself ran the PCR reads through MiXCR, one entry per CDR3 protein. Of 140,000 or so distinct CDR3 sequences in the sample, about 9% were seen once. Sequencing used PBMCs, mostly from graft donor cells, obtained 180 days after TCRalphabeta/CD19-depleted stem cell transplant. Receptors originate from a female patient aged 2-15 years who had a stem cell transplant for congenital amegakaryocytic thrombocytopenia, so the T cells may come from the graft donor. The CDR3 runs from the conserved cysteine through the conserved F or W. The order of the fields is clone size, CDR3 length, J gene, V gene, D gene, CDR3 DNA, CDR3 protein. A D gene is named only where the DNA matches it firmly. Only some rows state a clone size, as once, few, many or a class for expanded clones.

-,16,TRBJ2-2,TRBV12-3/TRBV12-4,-,TGTGCCAGCACAAGGCTTTGGACGGATAACACCGGGGAGCTGTTTTTT,CASTRLWTDNTGELFF
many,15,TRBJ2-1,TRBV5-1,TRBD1,TGCGCCAGCAGCCTCATCGACAGGGGGAGGAATGAGCAGTTCTTC,CASSLIDRGRNEQFF
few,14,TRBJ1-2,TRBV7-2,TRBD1,TGTGCCAGCAGCTTGGACAGGGTAACCTATGGCTACACCTTC,CASSLDRVTYGYTF
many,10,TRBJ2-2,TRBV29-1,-,TGCAGCGCTTTCACCGGGGAGCTGTTTTTT,CSAFTGELFF
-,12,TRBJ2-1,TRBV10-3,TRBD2,TGTGCCGTGGCAAGCGGGAACGATGAGCAGTTCTTC,CAVASGNDEQFF
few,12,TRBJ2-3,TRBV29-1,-,TGCAGCGTTGGTTGGACCACAGATACGCAGTATTTT,CSVGWTTDTQYF
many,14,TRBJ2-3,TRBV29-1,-,TGCAGCGTTAGGAGGGCCCCTTCTGAAGATACGCAGTATTTT,CSVRRAPSEDTQYF
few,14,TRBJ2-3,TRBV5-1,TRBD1,TGCGCCAGCAGCCCGGACAGGGGCACAGATACGCAGTATTTT,CASSPDRGTDTQYF
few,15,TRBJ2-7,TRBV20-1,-,TGCAGTGCCCCGGATTTCCGGGACTTCTCCTACGAGCAGTACTTC,CSAPDFRDFSYEQYF
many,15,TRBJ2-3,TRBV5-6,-,TGTGCCAGCAGCCACCCGGGGGTCCACACAGATACGCAGTATTTT,CASSHPGVHTDTQYF
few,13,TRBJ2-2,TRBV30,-,TGTGCCTGGAGTGGGGTGATCACCGGGGAGCTGTTTTTT,CAWSGVITGELFF
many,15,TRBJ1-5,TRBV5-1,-,TGCGCCAGCAGCTTGGCGGGCGAGGGAGGTCAGCCCCAGCATTTT,CASSLAGEGGQPQHF
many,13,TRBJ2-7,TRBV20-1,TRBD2,TGCAGTGCCCCGGGACTAGCGGGAGAAGAGCAGTACTTC,CSAPGLAGEEQYF
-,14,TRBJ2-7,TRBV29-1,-,TGCAGCGTTGAGACGACAGGCCCCTACGATCAGCAGTACTTC,CSVETTGPYDQQYF
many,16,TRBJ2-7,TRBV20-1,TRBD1,TGCAGTGCTAGGACCAGATGGGACAGCTTTACCTACGAGCAGTACTTC,CSARTRWDSFTYEQYF
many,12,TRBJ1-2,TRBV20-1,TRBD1,TGCAGTGCCAGAACAGGGGTGGATGGCTACACCTTC,CSARTGVDGYTF
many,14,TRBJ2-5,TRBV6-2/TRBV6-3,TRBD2,TGTGCCAGCAAGACTAGCGGGAGCCAAGAGACCCAGTACTTC,CASKTSGSQETQYF
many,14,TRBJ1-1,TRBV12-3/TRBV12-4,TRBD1,TGTGCCAGCAGTTTAGGGACAGGGCAAACTGAAGCTTTCTTT,CASSLGTGQTEAFF
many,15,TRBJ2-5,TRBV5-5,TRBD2,TGTGCCAGCAGCTTTCTAGCGGGGGGTTCGGAGACCCAGTACTTC,CASSFLAGGSETQYF
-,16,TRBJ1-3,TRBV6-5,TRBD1,TGTGCCAGCAGTTCCACCACAGGGGGCTCTGGAAACACCATATATTTT,CASSSTTGGSGNTIYF